This entry lists 21 T cell receptor beta chains sequenced from one sample in a study of cytomegalovirus exposure and HLA in healthy donors. PCR involved 60 Vbeta and 13 Jbeta primers. The assay was immunoSEQ multiplex PCR, and TCRdb's table has in-frame clones only and misses some. The sample yields 90,000 to 150,000 clones, approximately 81% seen once. The sample comprised PBMCs. These receptors were collected from a woman aged 35 to 49 in good health and CMV-seronegative.

The chain uses TRBV5-6 and TRBJ2-3, with TRBD1 matching over 8 bases. The junction had 3 bases not matched to a gene; V was cut back by 0 bases and J by 3 bases. Germline assignment: CDR1 SGHDT and CDR2 YYEEEE. The CDR3 extends over 15 amino acids. The CDR3, as DNA: TGTGCCAGCAGCTTGGGTCAGGGGGCGACAGATACGCAGTATTTT. Residues: CASSLGQGATDTQYF. Combining the CDR3 with reference TRBV5-6 and TRBJ2-3 gives the whole variable domain DAGVTQSPTHLIKTRGQQVTLRCSPKSGHDTVSWYQQALGQGPQFIFQYYEEEERQRGNFPDRFSGHQFPNYSSELNVNALLLGDSALYLCASSLGQGATDTQYFGPGTRLTVL.

In its sample, this clone was seen once. The chain is built from TRBV25-1 and TRBJ2-7; a weak D match, TRBD1 (5 bases). The CDR3 has 14 residues. From germline, CDR1 is MGHDK and CDR2 SYGVNS. V was cut by 4 bases and J by 2 bases, with 12 bases left in between. The CDR3 region has the DNA TGTGCCAGCAGTGGGACAACCCCCCCCTACGAGCAGTACTTC. It codes for CASSGTTPPYEQYF.

This rearrangement joins TRBV7-2 to TRBJ2-2, with 9 bases lining up with TRBD2. Per the germline V gene, CDR1 is SGHTA and CDR2 is FQGNSA. J lost 1 base, V lost 6 bases, and 3 bases had no gene match. This CDR3 comprises 15 residues. This CDR3 is CASSRLAENTGELFF. DNA for the CDR3: TGTGCCAGCAGTCGACTAGCGGAGAACACCGGGGAGCTGTTTTTT.

This clone was found once. The chain couples TRBV4-3 to TRBJ1-1; 9 positions match TRBD1. The germline V gene encodes CDR1 LGHNA and CDR2 YSLEER. CDR3 size: 17 residues. V gave up 0 bases and J gave up 0 bases; unmatched junction bases: 5. CDR3 loop: CASSQDLGTGMNTEAFF. In nucleotides, the CDR3 is TGCGCCAGCAGCCAAGACCTCGGGACAGGGATGAACACTGAAGCTTTCTTT.

The chain's CDR3 is CASSYRTGSDTQYF. CDR3 DNA sequence: TGCGCCAGCAGCTACAGGACAGGGTCCGATACGCAGTATTTT. J is TRBJ2-3 and V is TRBV5-1; 8 bases are a match to TRBD1. V dropped 3 bases and J dropped 6; count of bases not matched to a gene: 6. Germline lookup yields CDR1 SGHRS and CDR2 YFSETQ. The CDR3 has 14 residues. The complete variable domain, with remaining parts taken from reference TRBV5-1 and TRBJ2-3, reads KAGVTQTPRYLIKTRGQQVTLSCSPISGHRSVSWYQQTPGQGLQFLFEYFSETQRNKGNFPGRFSGRQFSNSRSEMNVSTLELGDSALYLCASSYRTGSDTQYFGPGTRLTVL.

The chain carries TRBV5-5 and TRBJ1-2; D might be TRBD1 (6 bases). The CDR3 is 13 residues long. CDR1 SGHKS and CDR2 YYEKEE come from the germline V gene (reference sequence). V gave up 4 bases and J gave up 1 base, with 8 bases separating them. DNA for the CDR3: TGTGCCAGCAGCCGCAGGGGTAACTATGGCTACACCTTC. This codes for CASSRRGNYGYTF.

This chain links TRBV7-9 with TRBJ2-7; 10 bases match TRBD2. Germline lookup yields CDR1 SEHNR and CDR2 FQNEAQ (reference sequence). The CDR3 extends over 15 amino acids. The J segment lost 0 bases and the V segment lost 5 bases, leaving 4 bases of the junction unmatched. The DNA for the CDR3 is TGTGCCAGCAGCGATAGCGGGAGGAGCTCCTACGAGCAGTACTTC. Amino acids: CASSDSGRSSYEQYF.

The CDR3 DNA sequence: TGTGCCAGCTCACTATATCAGACAGTCGAAGGAGGCTACACCTTC. Encoded protein: CASSLYQTVEGGYTF. This chain connects TRBV18 to TRBJ1-2, with a weak D call TRBD1 (5 bases). The V gene lost 4 bases and the J gene lost 8 bases, with 20 bases spanning the gap. The length of the CDR3 is 15 residues. Germline CDR1 and CDR2: KGHSH and LQKENI.

V gene TRBV7-8 combines with J gene TRBJ2-2, with unresolved D. Per germline, CDR1 SGHVS and CDR2 FQNEAQ. V was pared by 6 bases and J by 3 bases, with 23 bases between. This CDR3 is built from 18 residues. The CDR3 sequence: CASRITNLGVLDTGELFF. The CDR3 DNA sequence: TGTGCCAGCAGGATTACGAACCTAGGAGTTTTGGACACCGGGGAGCTGTTTTTT.

This clone was seen only once. The genes are TRBV19 and TRBJ1-1, with 7 nucleotides matching TRBD1. Germline CDR1 is LNHDA and CDR2 is SQIVND (reference sequence). The CDR3 has 15 residues. With V trimmed by 1 base and J by 7 bases, 9 bases remained unmatched. CDR3 nucleotide sequence: TGTGCCAGTAGTATAGCCCCGGGACAGCCAAGTGAAGCTTTCTTT. Translating it yields CASSIAPGQPSEAFF.

This clone appeared once. J is TRBJ1-1 and V is TRBV28, with TRBD1 matching over 9 bases. Trimming took 6 bases from V and 10 from J; bases not matched to a gene: 15. This CDR3 is built from 15 residues. Germline V gene lookup returns CDR1 MDHEN and CDR2 SYDVKM. The CDR3 nucleotides are TGTGCCAGCAGACCCCCGCCTTACAGGGGGCTTGGAGCTTTCTTT. It specifies CASRPPPYRGLGAFF. The full variable domain, in which reference TRBV28 and TRBJ1-1 provide the parts outside the CDR3, is DVKVTQSSRYLVKRTGEKVFLECVQDMDHENMFWYRQDPGLGLRLIYFSYDVKMKEKGDIPEGYSVSREKKERFSLILESASTNQTSMYLCASRPPPYRGLGAFFGQGTRLTVV.

The V and J genes are TRBV30 and TRBJ1-1; D might be TRBD1 (5 bases). The CDR3 is 14 amino acids. In germline, CDR1 is GTSNPN, CDR2 SVGIG (reference sequence). V was shortened by 2 bases and J by 5 bases, with 15 bases between the two germline ends. CDR3 protein: CAWSKLGRETEAFF. The DNA for the CDR3 is TGTGCCTGGAGTAAATTGGGGCGGGAAACTGAAGCTTTCTTT.

This chain links TRBV7-9 with TRBJ2-1; D is ambiguous. The CDR3 consists of 17 residues. Germline V gives CDR1 SEHNR, CDR2 FQNEAQ (reference sequence). Deletions cut 5 bases from V and 6 bases from J, with 23 bases between. CDR3 bases: TGTGCCAGCAGCCGAGTACCGCAGGAACGAGTAGTCAATGAGCAGTTCTTC. Its protein is CASSRVPQERVVNEQFF.

This clone occurred a few times. CDR3 loop: CSIFRGMNTEAFF. CDR3 DNA sequence: TGCAGCATTTTTCGGGGGATGAACACTGAAGCTTTCTTT. The chain combines TRBV29-1 with TRBJ1-1, with D possibly matching TRBD1 (5 bases). The CDR3 loop spans 13 amino acids. The germline gives CDR1 SQVTM, CDR2 ANQGSEA. Trimming stripped 8 bases from V and 0 bases from J, with 13 bases between.

On this clone: At the DNA level, this CDR3 is encoded by other sequences in the same sample as well. The chain combines TRBV7-2 with TRBJ1-1; D is unclear. CDR1 is SGHTA, CDR2 FQGNSA, per germline. The CDR3 sequence is 13 residues long. The ends were cut back, 6 bases at V and 0 bases at J, with 8 bases in the middle. The CDR3 DNA is TGTGCCAGCAGTTTCAGTGTGAACACTGAAGCTTTCTTT. Its translation is CASSFSVNTEAFF.

This sequence joins TRBV6-1 and TRBJ2-5; 8 positions agree with TRBD1. The assigned J gene may be wrong: the sequence end matches TRBJ2-7 better. Germline lookup yields CDR1 MNHNS and CDR2 SASEGT. This CDR3 contains 13 residues. CDR3 residues: CASSVGQDYEQYF. As DNA, the CDR3 is TGTGCCAGCAGTGTGGGACAGGACTACGAGCAGTACTTC.

V and J are TRBV7-9 and TRBJ1-3, with D unclear. Germline V gene sequence: CDR1 SEHNR, CDR2 FQNEAQ (reference sequence). The length of the CDR3 is 14 residues. V was clipped by 2 bases and J by 0 bases, with 5 bases between them. This CDR3 reads CASSLPLSGNTIYF. The CDR3 DNA reads as TGTGCCAGCAGCTTACCCCTCTCTGGAAACACCATATATTTT.

V gene TRBV6-6 combines with J gene TRBJ1-2; D is possibly TRBD1 (5 bases). The CDR3 is made up of 14 amino acids. CDR1 is MNHNY and CDR2 is SVGAGI in the germline V gene (reference sequence). V lost 6 bases and J 3 bases, leaving 14 bases between the germline ends. As DNA, the CDR3 is TGTGCCAGCAGCCGCGGGGGGATGGACTATGGCTACACCTTC. Its translation is CASSRGGMDYGYTF.

The CDR3 sequence: CASSPSGSGTDTQYF. The CDR3 DNA reads as TGTGCCAGCAGCCCTAGCGGGAGCGGGACAGATACGCAGTATTTT. The V call is TRBV7-8, the J call TRBJ2-3, with TRBD2 matching 10 bases. This CDR3 is 15 amino acids long. The trim removed 5 bases at V and 3 bases at J, leaving 5 bases unmatched. Germline CDR1 SGHVS, CDR2 FQNEAQ.

In DNA form, the CDR3 reads TGTGCCAGCAGTTCCACAGGGGTTGGTGGCTACACCTTC. Translated, it gives CASSSTGVGGYTF. V is TRBV6-5 and J is TRBJ1-2; 7 positions agree with TRBD1. The V and J ends lost 4 bases and 7 bases, in that order; junction bases with no gene match: 6. The CDR3 is made up of 13 amino acids. CDR1 and CDR2 (germline): MNHEY, SVGAGI.

The chain recombines TRBV19 with TRBJ1-6; D remains unclear. The CDR3 covers 13 residues. Per germline, CDR1 LNHDA and CDR2 SQIVND (reference sequence). Between the trimmed V and J ends, which lost 3 bases and 11 bases, there was a span of 11 bases. For the CDR3, the DNA is TGTGCCAGTAGTATCCAGCCCGGGGCACCCCTCCACTTT. Translated, it gives CASSIQPGAPLHF.